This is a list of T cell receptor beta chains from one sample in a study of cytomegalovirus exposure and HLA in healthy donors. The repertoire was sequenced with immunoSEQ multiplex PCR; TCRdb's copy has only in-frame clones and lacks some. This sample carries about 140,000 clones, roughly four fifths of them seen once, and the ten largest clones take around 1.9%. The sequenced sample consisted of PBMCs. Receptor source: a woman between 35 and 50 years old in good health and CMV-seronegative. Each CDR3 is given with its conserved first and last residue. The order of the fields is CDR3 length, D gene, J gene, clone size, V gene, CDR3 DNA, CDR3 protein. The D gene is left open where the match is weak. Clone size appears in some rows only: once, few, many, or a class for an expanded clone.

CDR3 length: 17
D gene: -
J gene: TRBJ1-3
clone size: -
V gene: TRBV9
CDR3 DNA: TGTGCCAGCAGCACTCAACAGGGCCTAGGCTCTGGAAACACCATATATTTT
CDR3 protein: CASSTQQGLGSGNTIYF

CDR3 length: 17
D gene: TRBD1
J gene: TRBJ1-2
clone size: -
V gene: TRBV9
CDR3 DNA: TGTGCCAGCAGCGGGACGCGATCCGGGACAGGGATCTCGGGCTACACCTTC
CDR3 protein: CASSGTRSGTGISGYTF

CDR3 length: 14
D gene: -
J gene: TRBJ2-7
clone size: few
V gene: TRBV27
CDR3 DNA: TGTGCCAGCAGTTCTCTAGCAAATCTCTGGGAGCAGTACTTC
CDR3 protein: CASSSLANLWEQYF

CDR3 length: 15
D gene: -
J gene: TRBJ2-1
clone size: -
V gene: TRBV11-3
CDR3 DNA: TGTGCCAGCAGCTTAGAACTAGGAGGGATCAATGAGCAGTTCTTC
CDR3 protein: CASSLELGGINEQFF

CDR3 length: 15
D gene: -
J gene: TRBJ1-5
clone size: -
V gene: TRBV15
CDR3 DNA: TGTGCCACCAGCAGAGACTGGGGGGATGGTCAGCCCCAGCATTTT
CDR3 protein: CATSRDWGDGQPQHF

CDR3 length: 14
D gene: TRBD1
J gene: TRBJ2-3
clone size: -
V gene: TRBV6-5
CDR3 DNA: TGTGCCAGCAGTCAAGACAGGGGGACAGATACGCAGTATTTT
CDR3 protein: CASSQDRGTDTQYF

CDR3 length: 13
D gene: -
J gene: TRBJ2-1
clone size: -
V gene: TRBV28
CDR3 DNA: TGTGCCAGCAGTTTGAGCCTTTACAATGAGCAGTTCTTC
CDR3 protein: CASSLSLYNEQFF

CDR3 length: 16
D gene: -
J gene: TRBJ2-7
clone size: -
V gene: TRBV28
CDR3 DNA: TGTGCCAGCAGTTTATTCTCCTACCAACCCTCCTACGAGCAGTACTTC
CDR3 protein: CASSLFSYQPSYEQYF

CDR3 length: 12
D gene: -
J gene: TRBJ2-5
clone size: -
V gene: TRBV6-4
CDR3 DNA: TGTCCTCTCACACCTCCGCCCAAGACCCAGTACTTC
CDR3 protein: CPLTPPPKTQYF

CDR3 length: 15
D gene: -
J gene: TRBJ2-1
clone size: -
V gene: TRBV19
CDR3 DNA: TGTGCCAGTAGTTTTGACAGGAGCTCCTACAATGAGCAGTTCTTC
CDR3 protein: CASSFDRSSYNEQFF

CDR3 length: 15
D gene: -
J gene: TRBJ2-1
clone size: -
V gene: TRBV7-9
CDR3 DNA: TGTGCCAGCAGCCCTAAGCTACGCATGGGCGATGAGCAGTTCTTC
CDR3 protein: CASSPKLRMGDEQFF

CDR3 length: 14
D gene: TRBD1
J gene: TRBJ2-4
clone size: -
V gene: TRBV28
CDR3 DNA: TGTGCCAGCAGTTCCGACAGGGGGCGGAACATTCAGTACTTC
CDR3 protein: CASSSDRGRNIQYF

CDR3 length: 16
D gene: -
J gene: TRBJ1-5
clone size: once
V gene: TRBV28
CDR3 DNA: TGTGCCAGCAGTTCGACAGGCATTGATAGCAATCAGCCCCAGCATTTT
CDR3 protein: CASSSTGIDSNQPQHF

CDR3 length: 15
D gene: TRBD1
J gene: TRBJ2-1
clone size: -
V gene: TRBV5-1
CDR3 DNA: TGCGCCAGCAGCTTAAACGACAGGGTCTACAATGAGCAGTTCTTC
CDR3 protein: CASSLNDRVYNEQFF

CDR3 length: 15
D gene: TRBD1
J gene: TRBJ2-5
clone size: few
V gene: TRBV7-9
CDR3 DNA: TGTGCCAGCAGCTTAAGTACAGGGGGAGTGGTGACCCAGTACTTC
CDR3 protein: CASSLSTGGVVTQYF

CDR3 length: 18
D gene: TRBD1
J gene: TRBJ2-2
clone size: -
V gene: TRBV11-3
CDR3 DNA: TGTGCCAGCAGCTTAGAGGGGTGGACAGGGGATTCCGGCGGGGAGCTGTTTTTT
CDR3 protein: CASSLEGWTGDSGGELFF

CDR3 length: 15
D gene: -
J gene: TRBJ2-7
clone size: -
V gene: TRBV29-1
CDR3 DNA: TGCAGCGTTGAAGATCGGTCCGGATTCCACTACGAGCAGTACTTC
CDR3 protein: CSVEDRSGFHYEQYF

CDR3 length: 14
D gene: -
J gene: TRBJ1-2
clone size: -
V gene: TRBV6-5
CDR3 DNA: TGTGCCAGCAGTCGAACGGACGCTTCGGGGGGCTACACCTTC
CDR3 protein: CASSRTDASGGYTF

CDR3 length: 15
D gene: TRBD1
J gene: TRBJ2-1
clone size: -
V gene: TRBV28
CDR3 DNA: TGTGCCAGCAGCCCCATCGGGACAGGGGGCGCTGAGCAGTTCTTC
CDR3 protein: CASSPIGTGGAEQFF

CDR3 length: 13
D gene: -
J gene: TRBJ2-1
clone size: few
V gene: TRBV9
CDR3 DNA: TGTGCCAGCAGCGACGGGGACTACAATGAGCAGTTCTTC
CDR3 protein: CASSDGDYNEQFF

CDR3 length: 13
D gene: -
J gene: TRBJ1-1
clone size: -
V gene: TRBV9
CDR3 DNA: TGTGCCAGCAGCGCCCAAATGAACACTGAAGCTTTCTTT
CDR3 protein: CASSAQMNTEAFF

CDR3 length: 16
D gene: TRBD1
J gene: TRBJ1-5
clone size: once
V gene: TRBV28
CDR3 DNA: TGTGCCAGCATGCCAACTAAGGGGGCTCTATATCAGCCCCAGCATTTT
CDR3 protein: CASMPTKGALYQPQHF

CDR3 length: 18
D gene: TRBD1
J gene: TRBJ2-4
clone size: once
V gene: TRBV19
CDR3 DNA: TGTGCCAGTAGTATAGATCCAGGGGGCTTACTAGCCAAAAACATTCAGTACTTC
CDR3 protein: CASSIDPGGLLAKNIQYF

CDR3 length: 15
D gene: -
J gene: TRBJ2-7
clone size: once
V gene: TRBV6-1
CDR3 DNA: TGTGCCAGCAGGATTTTGCAGGGGATTTCCTACGAGCAGTACTTC
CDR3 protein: CASRILQGISYEQYF

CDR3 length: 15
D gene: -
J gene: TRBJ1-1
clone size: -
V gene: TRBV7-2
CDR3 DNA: TGTGCCAGCAGCTTAGGATGGGCCGCTAACACTGAAGCTTTCTTT
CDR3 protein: CASSLGWAANTEAFF

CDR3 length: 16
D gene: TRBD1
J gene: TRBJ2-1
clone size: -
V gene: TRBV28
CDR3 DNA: TGTGCCAGCAGTTTACGTGGACAGGGGTTCGACAATGAGCAGTTCTTC
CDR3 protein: CASSLRGQGFDNEQFF

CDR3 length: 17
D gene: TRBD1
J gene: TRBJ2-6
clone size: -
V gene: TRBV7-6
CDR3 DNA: TGTGCCAGCACCCCGGACAGGGGAGCCTCTGGGGCCAACGTCCTGACTTTC
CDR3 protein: CASTPDRGASGANVLTF

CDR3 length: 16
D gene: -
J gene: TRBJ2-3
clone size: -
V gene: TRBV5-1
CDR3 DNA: TGCGCCAGCAGCTTGGCCACGGGATTCAGCACAGATACGCAGTATTTT
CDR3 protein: CASSLATGFSTDTQYF

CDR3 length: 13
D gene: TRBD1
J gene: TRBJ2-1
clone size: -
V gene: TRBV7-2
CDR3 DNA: TGTGCCAGCAGCACAGGGGAAGGGGATGAGCAGTTCTTC
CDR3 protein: CASSTGEGDEQFF

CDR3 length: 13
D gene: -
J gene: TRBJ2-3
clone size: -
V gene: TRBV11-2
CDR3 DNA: TGTGCCAGCGCCACCAGTCGAAGAGATACGCAGTATTTT
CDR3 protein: CASATSRRDTQYF

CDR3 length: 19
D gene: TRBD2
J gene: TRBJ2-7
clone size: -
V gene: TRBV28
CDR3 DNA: TGTGCCAGCAGTTTTCCGGGGAGCCGACTAGCGGAAAGCTCCTACGAGCAGTACTTC
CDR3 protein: CASSFPGSRLAESSYEQYF

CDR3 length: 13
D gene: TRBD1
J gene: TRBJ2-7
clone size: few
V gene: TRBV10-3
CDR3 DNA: TGTGCCACCGCGGGACAGGTCTCCTACGAGCAGTACTTC
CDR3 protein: CATAGQVSYEQYF

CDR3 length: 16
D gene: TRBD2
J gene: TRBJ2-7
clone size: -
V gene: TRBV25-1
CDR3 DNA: TGTGCCAGCAGTAGACTAGCGGGAGGGCCCTATAGCGAGCAGTACTTC
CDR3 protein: CASSRLAGGPYSEQYF

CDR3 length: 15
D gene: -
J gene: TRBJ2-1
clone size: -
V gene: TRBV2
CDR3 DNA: TGTGCCAGCAGGGGGAACAGGGTCTCCTACAATGAGCAGTTCTTC
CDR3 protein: CASRGNRVSYNEQFF

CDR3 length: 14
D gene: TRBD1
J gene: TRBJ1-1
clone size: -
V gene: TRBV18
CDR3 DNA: TGTGCCAGCTCACTCGACAGGGTGACGGCTGAAGCTTTCTTT
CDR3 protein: CASSLDRVTAEAFF

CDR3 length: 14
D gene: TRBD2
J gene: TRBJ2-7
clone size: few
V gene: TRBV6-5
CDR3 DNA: TGTGCCAGCAGTTACTCGGGGCGGGAGTTTGAGCAGTACTTC
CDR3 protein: CASSYSGREFEQYF

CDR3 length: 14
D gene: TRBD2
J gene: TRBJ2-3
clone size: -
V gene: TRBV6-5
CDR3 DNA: TGTGCCAGCAGTTTAGCGGGAGAAGTAGATACGCAGTATTTT
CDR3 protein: CASSLAGEVDTQYF

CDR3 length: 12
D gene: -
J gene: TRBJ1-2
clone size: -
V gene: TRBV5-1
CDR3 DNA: TGCGCCAGCAGCACTCAGGGCGAGGGCTACACCTTC
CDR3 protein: CASSTQGEGYTF

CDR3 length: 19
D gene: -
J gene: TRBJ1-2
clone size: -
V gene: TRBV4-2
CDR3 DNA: TGTGCCAGCAGCCTACATCAAACCATGGGGGGTGACCTCGTCTATGGCTACACCTTC
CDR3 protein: CASSLHQTMGGDLVYGYTF

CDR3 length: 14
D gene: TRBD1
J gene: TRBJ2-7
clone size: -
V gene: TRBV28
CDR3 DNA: TGTGCCAGCAGGCCTGGACAGGGTTTGAACGAGCAGTACTTC
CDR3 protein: CASRPGQGLNEQYF

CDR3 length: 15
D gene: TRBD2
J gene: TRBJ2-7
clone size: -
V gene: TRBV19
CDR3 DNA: TGTGCCAGTAGTATTGAACGCGGGAGCGGTCACGAGCAGTACTTC
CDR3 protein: CASSIERGSGHEQYF

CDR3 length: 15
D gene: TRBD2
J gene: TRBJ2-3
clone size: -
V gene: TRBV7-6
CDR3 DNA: TGTGCCAGCAGGAAACTAGCGGGAGTCACAGATACGCAGTATTTT
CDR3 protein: CASRKLAGVTDTQYF

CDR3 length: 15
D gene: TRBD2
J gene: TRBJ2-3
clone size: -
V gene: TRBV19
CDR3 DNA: TGTGCCAGTAGGCGCGGGGGTTACAGCACAGATACGCAGTATTTT
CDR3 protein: CASRRGGYSTDTQYF

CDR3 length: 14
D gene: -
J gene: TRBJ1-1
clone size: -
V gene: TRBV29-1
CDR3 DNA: TGCAGCGTTGGGGGGGGGTTGAGTAACACTGAAGCTTTCTTT
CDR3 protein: CSVGGGLSNTEAFF

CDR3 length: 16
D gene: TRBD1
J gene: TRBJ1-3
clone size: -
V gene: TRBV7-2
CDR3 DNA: TGTGCCAGCAGCCCCGGGACAGGCCGGCAAGGAAACACCATATATTTT
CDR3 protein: CASSPGTGRQGNTIYF

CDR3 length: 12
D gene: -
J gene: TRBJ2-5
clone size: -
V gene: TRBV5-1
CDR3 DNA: TGCGCCAGCAGCTGGCCCCAAGAGACCCAGTACTTC
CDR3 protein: CASSWPQETQYF

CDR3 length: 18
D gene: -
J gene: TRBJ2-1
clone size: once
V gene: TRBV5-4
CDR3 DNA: TGTGCCAGCAGCTTAGCGGGCCGGGGAGGAAGCTCCTACAATGAGCAGTTCTTC
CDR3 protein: CASSLAGRGGSSYNEQFF

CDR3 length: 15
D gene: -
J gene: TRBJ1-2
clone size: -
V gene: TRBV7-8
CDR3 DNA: TGTGCCAGCAGCTTAAGGGACATCAGGGGAGATGGCTACACCTTC
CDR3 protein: CASSLRDIRGDGYTF

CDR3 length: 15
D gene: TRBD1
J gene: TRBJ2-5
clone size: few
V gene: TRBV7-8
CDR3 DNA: TGTGCCAGCAGCGAAAATACAGGGGACCAAGAGACCCAGTACTTC
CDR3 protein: CASSENTGDQETQYF